The 30 T cell receptor beta chains listed next were all sequenced from one sample in a study of cytomegalovirus exposure and HLA in healthy donors. TCRdb's table, derived via immunoSEQ multiplex PCR, lists solely in-frame clones and lacks some. The sample includes about 120,000 clones, approximately 88% of them seen just once. Sequenced input: PBMCs. The receptor set was obtained from a woman between 18 and 30 years old in good health and CMV-seropositive.

The chain carries TRBV6-1 and TRBJ1-2; perhaps TRBD1 as D (5 bases). The CDR3 covers 13 residues. Germline CDR1 and CDR2: MNHNS and SASEGT. V lost 11 bases to trimming and J lost 4 bases, with 17 bases between them. CDR3: CAVRVPGLYGYTF. The DNA for the CDR3 is TGTGCCGTCCGGGTCCCAGGGCTCTATGGCTACACCTTC.

V and J are TRBV2 and TRBJ1-1; D not resolved. This CDR3 region has 15 residues. Per the germline V gene, CDR1 is SNHLY and CDR2 is FYNNEI. V lost 2 bases to trimming and J lost 5 bases, with 15 bases between them. The CDR3 nucleotides read TGTGCCAGCAGTGAACGTCACGCAGCGGGGACTGAAGCTTTCTTT. Amino acid sequence: CASSERHAAGTEAFF.

The chain couples TRBV23-1 to TRBJ1-4; D possibly corresponds to TRBD1 (5 bases). TRBV23-1 is flagged as an ORF with uncertain function. The CDR3 spans 17 residues. The ends were cut back, 6 bases at V and 0 bases at J, with 17 bases in the middle. CDR3 protein: CASSLRYRPATNEKLFF. DNA for the CDR3: TGCGCCAGCAGCCTTCGGTACAGGCCCGCAACTAATGAAAAACTGTTTTTT.

This chain joins TRBV27 and TRBJ2-7; the D is unclear. CDR3 size: 13 residues. Deletions cut 0 bases from V and 3 bases from J, with 6 bases between. Germline V gives CDR1 MNHEY, CDR2 SMNVEV (reference sequence). The CDR3 is CASSLSPSYEQYF. The CDR3 nucleotides are TGTGCCAGCAGTTTATCTCCTAGCTACGAGCAGTACTTC.

The chain recombines TRBV5-1 with TRBJ2-2; 7 nucleotides align to TRBD1. Germline V gene data show CDR1 as SGHRS and CDR2 as YFSETQ. This CDR3 is 14 amino acids long. Germline trimming cut 4 bases from V and 5 bases from J; bases unmatched to any gene: 5. The CDR3 here is CASSRTGGTGELFF. The CDR3 coding sequence is TGCGCCAGCAGCCGGACAGGTGGTACCGGGGAGCTGTTTTTT.

CDR3 sequence reads: CASRGGQGWKTGELFF. CDR3 DNA sequence: TGTGCCAGCAGGGGAGGACAGGGGTGGAAGACCGGGGAGCTGTTTTTT. J is TRBJ2-2 and V is TRBV25-1; 9 bases map to TRBD1. CDR3 size: 16 residues. With 6 bases clipped from V and 5 bases from J, the junction kept 10 bases outside the gene matches. Germline CDR1 and CDR2: MGHDK and SYGVNS.

This clone came up once. The chain links TRBV7-9 to TRBJ1-2; 8 nucleotides line up with TRBD1. This CDR3 comprises 14 residues. Germline CDR1 is SEHNR and CDR2 is FQNEAQ (reference sequence). The ends lost 5 bases at V and 4 bases at J; junction bases unmatched: 6. The CDR3 protein is CASSPPGQVYGYTF. The DNA for the CDR3 is TGTGCCAGCAGCCCGCCGGGACAGGTCTATGGCTACACCTTC.

In its sample, this clone was seen once. The gene calls are TRBV7-9 and TRBJ2-1; D gene uncertain. CDR1 is SEHNR and CDR2 is FQNEAQ in the germline V gene (reference sequence). The CDR3 contains 16 residues. Trimming left V 4 bases short and J 5 bases short, with 18 bases between. The CDR3 DNA reads TGTGCCAGCAGCTCCCCGAGGCTCAGAATCAACAATGAGCAGTTCTTC. Encoded protein: CASSSPRLRINNEQFF.

This CDR3 is CASSGQGGYGYTF. The CDR3 DNA is TGTGCCAGCAGTGGACAGGGGGGCTATGGCTACACCTTC. V is TRBV27 and J is TRBJ1-2; 10 bases line up with TRBD1. The CDR3 contains 13 residues. Looked up from germline, CDR1 is MNHEY and CDR2 is SMNVEV (reference sequence). The J segment lost 4 bases and the V segment lost 5 bases, leaving 1 base of the junction unmatched.

The chain carries TRBV5-1 and TRBJ1-1; a weak D match, TRBD1 (5 bases). The CDR3 is 15 residues long. The V gene lost 0 bases and the J gene lost 10 bases, with 19 bases spanning the gap. Germline V gene lookup returns CDR1 SGHRS and CDR2 YFSETQ. CDR3 sequence: CASSLAGPGLQGAFF. The CDR3 DNA is TGCGCCAGCAGCTTGGCGGGGCCGGGACTGCAGGGAGCTTTCTTT.

CDR3 sequence: CASSIRRGHTEAFF. CDR3 bases: TGTGCCAGTAGTATTCGTAGGGGGCACACTGAAGCTTTCTTT. This chain links TRBV19 with TRBJ1-1, with TRBD1 matching 7 bases. Per the germline V gene, CDR1 is LNHDA and CDR2 is SQIVND (reference sequence). The CDR3 contains 14 residues. V trimming: 3 bases; J trimming: 3 bases; junction bases outside the gene matches: 4. Filled out from reference TRBV19 and TRBJ1-1, the complete variable domain reads DGGITQSPKYLFRKEGQNVTLSCEQNLNHDAMYWYRQDPGQGLRLIYYSQIVNDFQKGDIAEGYSVSREKKESFPLTVTSAQKNPTAFYLCASSIRRGHTEAFFGQGTRLTVV.

This chain connects TRBV6-4 to TRBJ2-2; D remains ambiguous. The CDR3 spans 13 residues. Looked up from germline, CDR1 is MRHNA and CDR2 is SNTAGT. Trimming took 6 bases from V and 5 from J, leaving 10 bases between them. Here the CDR3 DNA reads TGTGCCAGCAGGCCTTGGCAAACCGGGGAGCTGTTTTTT. It codes for CASRPWQTGELFF.

The chain combines TRBV7-9 with TRBJ1-1; unclear D gene. CDR3 length: 15 residues. Trimming removed 4 bases at V and 0 bases at J, with 12 bases between. Germline V gives CDR1 SEHNR, CDR2 FQNEAQ (reference sequence). CDR3: CASSSGSILNTEAFF. The CDR3 nucleotides read TGTGCCAGCAGCTCCGGGTCCATACTGAACACTGAAGCTTTCTTT.

In this sample, this clone turned up once. V is TRBV2 and J is TRBJ2-3; 11 bases agree with TRBD2. Germline CDR1 and CDR2: SNHLY and FYNNEI. The CDR3 spans 14 residues. The CDR3, as DNA: TGTGCTCTCCCTGGTAGCGGGGGGGTAGATACGCAGTATTTT. Protein sequence: CALPGSGGVDTQYF.

In its sample, this clone was seen once. The CDR3 DNA follows: TGTGCCAGCAGTTACTCGTGGCCAACTAACTATGGCTACACCTTC. Translating it yields CASSYSWPTNYGYTF. The rearrangement links TRBV6-5 to TRBJ1-2; D uncertain. The CDR3 sequence is 15 residues long. Germline assignment: CDR1 MNHEY and CDR2 SVGAGI. Trimming removed 0 bases at V and 0 bases at J, with 8 bases between.

The chain employs TRBV7-9 and TRBJ1-2; D may be TRBD1 (5 bases). V was shortened by 5 bases and J by 5 bases, with 12 bases between the two germline ends. CDR3 size: 13 residues. Germline loops: CDR1 SEHNR, CDR2 FQNEAQ (reference sequence). The CDR3 is CASSLPGTYGYTF. The CDR3 bases are TGTGCCAGCAGCCTGCCTGGGACTTATGGCTACACCTTC.

The chain combines TRBV9 with TRBJ2-1, with D possibly TRBD2 on 6 matching bases. CDR3 length: 14 amino acids. Germline-derived CDR1 and CDR2 are SGDLS and YYNGEE. Trimming cost V 1 base and J 3 bases, with 8 bases left between them. The CDR3 reads CASSVRRDYNEQFF. The CDR3 nucleotides read TGTGCCAGCAGCGTAAGGAGGGACTACAATGAGCAGTTCTTC. Variable domain in full (rest from reference TRBV9 and TRBJ2-1): DSGVTQTPKHLITATGQRVTLRCSPRSGDLSVYWYQQSLDQGLQFLIQYYNGEERAKGNILERFSAQQFPDLHSELNLSSLELGDSALYFCASSVRRDYNEQFFGPGTRLTVL.

This clone turned up a few times. The J gene is TRBJ1-5, the V gene TRBV6-6; TRBD1 agrees at 12 bases. Looked up from germline, CDR1 is MNHNY and CDR2 is SVGAGI (reference sequence). The length of the CDR3 is 16 residues. The V gene end was trimmed by 8 bases and the J gene end by 1 base; junction bases not matched to a gene: 6. CDR3 bases: TGTGCCAGCGAACCGGGACAGGGGGCAAGCAATCAGCCCCAGCATTTT. This translates into CASEPGQGASNQPQHF.

The chain joins TRBV5-6 to TRBJ2-6; TRBD1 matches 11 bases. Germline V gene data show CDR1 as SGHDT and CDR2 as YYEEEE. The length of the CDR3 is 18 residues. V lost 4 bases, J lost 2 bases, and 8 bases stayed unmatched. CDR3 sequence: CASSRDRGRIPGANVLTF. CDR3 sequence (DNA): TGTGCCAGCAGCCGGGACAGGGGGAGGATCCCTGGGGCCAACGTCCTGACTTTC.

This clone was recorded only once. The chain links TRBV29-1 to TRBJ2-5, with D tentatively TRBD1 (5 bases). Germline-derived CDR1 and CDR2 are SQVTM and ANQGSEA. The CDR3 covers 12 residues. Trimming cost V 6 bases and J 5 bases, with 13 bases left between them. CDR3 sequence reads: CSVDISGETQYF. The CDR3 DNA sequence: TGCAGCGTGGACATCTCAGGCGAGACCCAGTACTTC.

The chain has TRBV30 and TRBJ2-3; the D is unclear. In germline, CDR1 is GTSNPN, CDR2 SVGIG (reference sequence). The CDR3 runs 12 residues. V was clipped by 2 bases and J by 4 bases, with 7 bases between them. The CDR3 DNA reads as TGTGCCTGGAGTCAATTAGCAGATACGCAGTATTTT. This codes for CAWSQLADTQYF.

This chain links TRBV9 with TRBJ2-5; TRBD1 matches 12 bases. The CDR3 extends over 16 amino acids. Trimming removed 5 bases from V and 5 bases from J; junction bases left unmatched: 10. Per the germline V gene, CDR1 is SGDLS and CDR2 is YYNGEE. CDR3 nucleotide sequence: TGTGCCAGCAGTAGGTGGGGGACAGGGGGCATGGAGACCCAGTACTTC. This codes for CASSRWGTGGMETQYF.

In DNA form, the CDR3 reads TGTGCCAGCAGCATTGCCGGGACAGGGATCTACGAGCAGTACTTC. Translation gives CASSIAGTGIYEQYF. The chain recombines TRBV7-8 with TRBJ2-7; 9 bases fit TRBD1. The CDR3 has 15 amino acids. In germline, CDR1 is SGHVS, CDR2 FQNEAQ. The V and J ends lost 5 bases and 3 bases, in that order; junction bases with no gene match: 8.

This chain joins TRBV7-9 and TRBJ2-5, with TRBD2 matching over 11 bases. V lost 4 bases and J lost 0; bases outside the gene matches: 4. Germline V gene lookup returns CDR1 SEHNR and CDR2 FQNEAQ (reference sequence). CDR3 length: 16 residues. CDR3 bases: TGTGCCAGCAGCTATGAGACTAGCGGGGACCAAGAGACCCAGTACTTC. It specifies CASSYETSGDQETQYF.

The V gene is TRBV6-1, the J gene TRBJ2-7; D might be TRBD1 (6 bases). Germline V gene lookup returns CDR1 MNHNS and CDR2 SASEGT. CDR3 length: 16 residues. The germline V and J ends were trimmed by 0 bases and 2 bases, with 14 bases remaining between them. CDR3 in amino acids: CASSEAPQGWTYEQYF. The CDR3 coding sequence is TGTGCCAGCAGTGAAGCACCCCAGGGGTGGACCTACGAGCAGTACTTC.

This chain joins TRBV19 and TRBJ2-1; perhaps TRBD2 as D (7 bases). This CDR3 has 15 residues. Trimming removed 6 bases from V and 4 bases from J, with 16 bases in between. Germline values: CDR1 LNHDA, CDR2 SQIVND (reference sequence). In DNA form, the CDR3 reads TGTGCCAGTAGCGTAGGGGGGGTAGGATACAATGAGCAGTTCTTC. Residues: CASSVGGVGYNEQFF. Together with reference TRBV19 and TRBJ2-1, the CDR3 gives the full variable domain: DGGITQSPKYLFRKEGQNVTLSCEQNLNHDAMYWYRQDPGQGLRLIYYSQIVNDFQKGDIAEGYSVSREKKESFPLTVTSAQKNPTAFYLCASSVGGVGYNEQFFGPGTRLTVL.

This clone occurred once. The rearrangement joins TRBV27 to TRBJ2-3; TRBD2 aligns across 7 bases. Trimming cost V 6 bases and J 6 bases; bases outside gene matches: 18. The CDR3 is 17 residues long. Germline V gene lookup returns CDR1 MNHEY and CDR2 SMNVEV (reference sequence). The CDR3 DNA is TGTGCCAGCAGCTCCTTTCCTAGCGGCATGGCCCCTGATACGCAGTATTTT. Translation: CASSSFPSGMAPDTQYF.

The V and J genes are TRBV7-3 and TRBJ2-2; the D gene is possibly TRBD2 (5 bases). This CDR3 has 17 amino acids. V dropped 5 bases and J dropped 7 bases, with 23 bases sitting between them. Germline V gives CDR1 SGHTA, CDR2 FQGTGA. The CDR3 here is CASSLQPSRGSDGELFF. The CDR3 DNA follows: TGTGCCAGCAGCCTCCAACCCAGCCGGGGAAGCGACGGGGAGCTGTTTTTT.

The chain is built from TRBV6-1 and TRBJ1-4; TRBD1 aligns across 10 bases. The ends lost 4 bases at V and 8 bases at J; junction bases unmatched: 7. CDR1 and CDR2 from the germline V gene are MNHNS and SASEGT. The CDR3 spans 15 residues. The CDR3 protein is CASSARTGGDEKLFF. The CDR3 bases are TGTGCCAGCAGTGCCCGGACAGGGGGGGACGAAAAACTGTTTTTT.

CDR3 sequence: CASSPGNTGELFF. CDR3 bases: TGTGCCAGCAGCCCCGGGAACACCGGGGAGCTGTTTTTT. J is TRBJ2-2 and V is TRBV7-3; D not resolved. CDR3 length: 13 residues. Trimming pared 5 bases from V and 1 base from J, leaving 5 bases between. Per the germline V gene, CDR1 is SGHTA and CDR2 is FQGTGA.